The 28 T cell receptor beta chains below all came from one sample that was sequenced in a study of cytomegalovirus exposure and HLA in healthy donors. Vbeta (60) and Jbeta (13) primers were used in the PCR. Measured with immunoSEQ multiplex PCR; TCRdb has only the in-frame clones, and not every one. Among fewer than 250,000 clones listed, over 65% were seen once. The specimen was PBMCs. These receptors all stem from a middle-aged man in good health and CMV-seronegative.

This sequence joins TRBV9 and TRBJ1-1; D might be TRBD1 (5 bases). With 2 bases removed from V and 1 base from J, the gap between germline ends came to 6 bases. The CDR3 sequence is 13 residues long. Germline V gives CDR1 SGDLS, CDR2 YYNGEE. As DNA, the CDR3 is TGTGCCAGCAGCGTTGACAGGAACACTGAAGCTTTCTTT. This codes for CASSVDRNTEAFF. Together with reference TRBV9 and TRBJ1-1, the CDR3 gives the full variable domain: DSGVTQTPKHLITATGQRVTLRCSPRSGDLSVYWYQQSLDQGLQFLIQYYNGEERAKGNILERFSAQQFPDLHSELNLSSLELGDSALYFCASSVDRNTEAFFGQGTRLTVV.

The rearrangement links TRBV25-1 to TRBJ1-1; 9 bases map to TRBD1. V gave up 4 bases and J gave up 5 bases; unmatched junction bases: 5. Germline values: CDR1 MGHDK, CDR2 SYGVNS. This CDR3 region has 14 residues. For the CDR3, the DNA is TGTGCCAGCAGTGCCCGGGACAGGGAAACTGAAGCTTTCTTT. Translation gives CASSARDRETEAFF.

The rearrangement joins TRBV7-2 to TRBJ2-1, with D possibly TRBD2 on 6 matching bases. Germline V CDR1 and CDR2: SGHTA, FQGNSA. The CDR3 contains 12 residues. Trimming stripped 5 bases from V and 15 bases from J, with 17 bases between. The CDR3 DNA reads as TGTGCCAGCAGCCCTCAACTAGCTTTAGGGTTCTTC. Translation: CASSPQLALGFF. Full variable domain (outside the CDR3, taken from reference TRBV7-2 and TRBJ2-1): GAGVSQSPSNKVTEKGKDVELRCDPISGHTALYWYRQSLGQGLEFLIYFQGNSAPDKSGLPSDRFSAERTGGSVSTLTIQRTQQEDSAVYLCASSPQLALGFFGPGTRLTVL.

This chain uses TRBV5-5 with TRBJ1-3; no firm D call. CDR3 length: 15 residues. CDR1 SGHKS and CDR2 YYEKEE come from the germline V gene (reference sequence). V gave up 0 bases and J gave up 9 bases, with 16 bases separating them. CDR3: CASSLGSGIAGTIYF. Written as DNA, the CDR3 is TGTGCCAGCAGCTTGGGTTCGGGGATTGCGGGCACCATATATTTT. The full variable domain, in which reference TRBV5-5 and TRBJ1-3 provide the parts outside the CDR3, is DAGVTQSPTHLIKTRGQQVTLRCSPISGHKSVSWYQQVLGQGPQFIFQYYEKEERGRGNFPDRFSARQFPNYSSELNVNALLLGDSALYLCASSLGSGIAGTIYFGEGSWLTVV.

V usage is TRBV6-5 and J usage is TRBJ1-4, with D possibly matching TRBD1 (5 bases). The V end was cut by 2 bases, the J end by 8 bases, with 12 bases between. The CDR3 is 14 amino acids. The V gene's germline CDR1 is MNHEY and CDR2 SVGAGI. The CDR3 is CASSYGGFGEKLFF. As DNA, the CDR3 is TGTGCCAGCAGTTACGGGGGGTTTGGGGAAAAACTGTTTTTT.

The rearrangement uses TRBV29-1 and TRBJ2-5; 13 bases fit TRBD2. Judging by the DNA end, TRBJ2-7 fits better; the J call may be wrong. There are 15 residues in the CDR3. Germline values: CDR1 SQVTM, CDR2 ANQGSEA. The chain's CDR3 is CSVEGLAGGAYEQYF. The CDR3 DNA sequence: TGCAGCGTTGAAGGACTAGCGGGGGGTGCCTACGAGCAGTACTTC.

V usage is TRBV30 and J usage is TRBJ2-1; 8 positions agree with TRBD2. V was pared by 7 bases and J by 3 bases, with 8 bases of the junction left unmatched. Germline loops: CDR1 GTSNPN, CDR2 SVGIG (reference sequence). The CDR3 is 14 residues long. This chain's CDR3 is CAYSAGVSYNEQFF. CDR3 DNA sequence: TGTGCCTACTCAGCGGGAGTGAGCTACAATGAGCAGTTCTTC.

The CDR3 DNA reads as TGTGCCATCAGTGACGCTAGCGGCTCCTACGAGCAGTACTTC. Residues: CAISDASGSYEQYF. This chain joins TRBV10-3 and TRBJ2-7, with 7 bases lining up with TRBD2. The CDR3 length is 14 residues. Germline assignment: CDR1 ENHRY and CDR2 SYGVKD. The V segment lost 3 bases and the J segment 0 bases; nucleotides outside the gene matches: 2.

This clone was observed once. J is TRBJ2-1 and V is TRBV7-8; weak D call: TRBD1 (6 bases). CDR1 SGHVS and CDR2 FQNEAQ come from the germline V gene. V gave up 1 base and J gave up 2 bases, with 9 bases separating them. The CDR3 spans 15 residues. The CDR3 bases are TGTGCCAGCAGCTTAGAGGGGGTAACCTACAATGAGCAGTTCTTC. Amino acid sequence: CASSLEGVTYNEQFF.

The chain joins TRBV11-2 to TRBJ1-1; the match to TRBD1 covers 7 bases. The germline V gene encodes CDR1 SGHAT and CDR2 FQNNGV. Trimming removed 6 bases from V and 1 base from J; junction bases left unmatched: 5. This CDR3 comprises 14 residues. The DNA of the CDR3 is TGTGCCAGCAGGCCACAGGGGCAGAACACTGAAGCTTTCTTT. It encodes CASRPQGQNTEAFF.

This clone was observed a few times. This same CDR3 is encoded by further DNA sequences in the sample. This chain's CDR3 is CASSTGGYEQYF. CDR3 nucleotide sequence: TGTGCCAGCAGTACAGGGGGATACGAGCAGTACTTC. The V call is TRBV2, the J call TRBJ2-7, with TRBD1 matching 8 bases. CDR1 SNHLY and CDR2 FYNNEI come from the germline V gene. The CDR3 loop spans 12 amino acids. The J segment lost 4 bases and the V segment lost 5 bases, leaving 1 base of the junction unmatched.

This sequence joins TRBV4-1 and TRBJ2-1; 9 nucleotides align to TRBD2. The germline CDR1 and CDR2 sequences are MGHRA and YSYEKL. With 3 bases clipped from V and 3 bases from J, the junction kept 6 bases outside the gene matches. The CDR3 is made up of 16 amino acids. In DNA form, the CDR3 reads TGCGCCAGCAGCCAGGTTAGCGGGAGAATCTACAATGAGCAGTTCTTC. It is translated as CASSQVSGRIYNEQFF.

The V gene is TRBV4-1, the J gene TRBJ2-2; D is undetermined. CDR1 is MGHRA and CDR2 is YSYEKL in the germline V gene. CDR3 length equals 14 residues. Trimming took off 1 base at V and 6 bases at J, with 9 bases between the two ends. Written as DNA, the CDR3 is TGCGCCAGCAGCCAAGCGGTATCGCCCGGGGAGCTGTTTTTT. It encodes CASSQAVSPGELFF.

This chain links TRBV27 with TRBJ2-7; 8 positions agree with TRBD1. The germline V gene has CDR1 MNHEY and CDR2 SMNVEV (reference sequence). CDR3 size: 14 residues. The ends lost 6 bases at V and 4 bases at J; junction bases unmatched: 8. The CDR3 nucleotides read TGTGCCAGCAGCTCCGGGACAGGAGAGTACGAGCAGTACTTC. The encoded protein is CASSSGTGEYEQYF.

The chain couples TRBV7-9 to TRBJ2-5; D gene uncertain. This CDR3 is built from 13 residues. Trimming left V 2 bases short and J 1 base short, with 5 bases between. Germline CDR1 and CDR2: SEHNR and FQNEAQ (reference sequence). The CDR3, as DNA: TGTGCCAGCAGCTTAAGCGCCCAAGAGACCCAGTACTTC. Its translation is CASSLSAQETQYF.

The chain is built from TRBV7-8 and TRBJ2-3, with 9 nucleotides matching TRBD2. Germline CDR1 is SGHVS and CDR2 is FQNEAQ. V gave up 0 bases and J gave up 2 bases; unmatched junction bases: 6. This CDR3 is 17 amino acids long. The CDR3 loop is CASSLALLAGTTDTQYF. In DNA form, the CDR3 reads TGTGCCAGCAGCTTAGCGCTCCTAGCGGGGACCACAGATACGCAGTATTTT.

J is TRBJ1-2 and V is TRBV9, with TRBD1 as a possible D gene (6 bases). The CDR3 length is 15 residues. In germline, CDR1 is SGDLS, CDR2 YYNGEE. V lost 4 bases to trimming and J lost 2 bases, with 15 bases between them. As DNA, the CDR3 is TGTGCCAGCAGCCCCTGGGACAAAGAAAACTATGGCTACACCTTC. Amino acid sequence: CASSPWDKENYGYTF.

This rearrangement joins TRBV5-1 to TRBJ1-1; D gene unclear. Germline V gene data show CDR1 as SGHRS and CDR2 as YFSETQ. V lost 0 bases and J 5 bases, leaving 11 bases between the germline ends. The CDR3 has 14 residues. This CDR3 reads CASSLEGGWTEAFF. CDR3 DNA sequence: TGCGCCAGCAGCTTGGAGGGAGGGTGGACTGAAGCTTTCTTT.

The chain joins TRBV28 to TRBJ2-1; 8 positions match TRBD1. Germline V CDR1 and CDR2: MDHEN, SYDVKM. CDR3 size: 16 residues. Losses at the gene ends were 5 bases for V and 14 bases for J; bases not matched to a gene: 20. CDR3 sequence reads: CASSPSRDRLRVMEFF. CDR3 bases: TGTGCCAGCAGTCCCAGCAGGGACAGGCTTCGGGTCATGGAGTTCTTC.

This sequence joins TRBV28 and TRBJ2-7; 14 bases line up with TRBD2. The CDR3 runs to 15 residues. Germline CDR1 reads MDHEN; CDR2 reads SYDVKM. The J segment lost 3 bases and the V segment lost 7 bases, leaving 5 bases of the junction unmatched. CDR3 sequence (DNA): TGTGCCAGCAAGGGACTAGCGGGAGTAAGCTACGAGCAGTACTTC. Its translation: CASKGLAGVSYEQYF. The full variable domain, in which reference TRBV28 and TRBJ2-7 provide the parts outside the CDR3, is DVKVTQSSRYLVKRTGEKVFLECVQDMDHENMFWYRQDPGLGLRLIYFSYDVKMKEKGDIPEGYSVSREKKERFSLILESASTNQTSMYLCASKGLAGVSYEQYFGPGTRLTVT.

This clone is a singleton in its sample. The chain combines TRBV7-9 with TRBJ1-5, with D possibly being TRBD1 (5 bases). The germline gives CDR1 SEHNR, CDR2 FQNEAQ (reference sequence). Trimming stripped 5 bases from V and 7 bases from J, with 12 bases between. The CDR3 has 13 amino acids. The CDR3 bases are TGTGCCAGCAGCCAGGGCGTTGGCCAGCCCCAGCATTTT. As protein: CASSQGVGQPQHF.

The gene calls are TRBV4-2 and TRBJ1-3, with D uncertain. The CDR3 is made up of 17 amino acids. Trimming stripped 0 bases from V and 0 bases from J, with 12 bases between. Germline CDR1 is LGHNA and CDR2 is YNFKEQ. CDR3 DNA sequence: TGTGCCAGCAGCCAAGATTTACTGCGGGACTCTGGAAACACCATATATTTT. Its protein is CASSQDLLRDSGNTIYF.

The J gene is TRBJ2-3, the V gene TRBV5-4; TRBD2 is a possible D gene (7 bases). The germline CDR1 and CDR2 sequences are SGHNT and YYREEE (reference sequence). This CDR3 has 16 amino acids. V was trimmed by 0 bases and J by 2 bases, leaving 13 bases between them. The CDR3 region is CASSLAVGGPTDTQYF. DNA of the CDR3: TGTGCCAGCAGCTTGGCTGTCGGGGGGCCCACAGATACGCAGTATTTT.

This clone was detected once. The chain carries TRBV5-4 and TRBJ2-3, with TRBD2 matching over 8 bases. The trim removed 4 bases at V and 2 bases at J, leaving 9 bases unmatched. This CDR3 is built from 16 residues. CDR1 is SGHNT and CDR2 is YYREEE in the germline V gene (reference sequence). Here the CDR3 reads CASSLPGLVHTDTQYF. CDR3 DNA: TGTGCCAGCAGCCTCCCGGGACTAGTTCACACAGATACGCAGTATTTT.

The V call is TRBV19, the J call TRBJ2-5; TRBD1 is a possible D gene (5 bases). Trimming took 6 bases from V and 0 from J, leaving 11 bases between them. In germline, CDR1 is LNHDA, CDR2 SQIVND (reference sequence). The CDR3 totals 14 residues. The CDR3 nucleotides read TGTGCCAGTAGCGTCCGGACACACCAAGAGACCCAGTACTTC. Protein sequence: CASSVRTHQETQYF.

CDR3 in amino acids: CASSLLGRENTEAFF. The CDR3 bases are TGTGCCAGCAGCTTACTGGGCAGGGAGAACACTGAAGCTTTCTTT. This chain links TRBV7-3 with TRBJ1-1, with D maybe TRBD1 (5 bases). Per the germline V gene, CDR1 is SGHTA and CDR2 is FQGTGA. CDR3 length: 15 residues. V was clipped by 2 bases and J by 1 base, with 11 bases between them.

V and J are TRBV4-2 and TRBJ2-5, with TRBD1 as a possible D gene (5 bases). The CDR3 spans 13 residues. V dropped 4 bases and J dropped 1 base, with 7 bases sitting between them. In germline, CDR1 is LGHNA, CDR2 YNFKEQ. The CDR3 reads CASSPGFQETQYF. In nucleotides, the CDR3 is TGTGCCAGCAGCCCAGGGTTCCAAGAGACCCAGTACTTC.

The genes are TRBV18 and TRBJ1-5; 9 positions agree with TRBD1. Germline trimming cut 3 bases from V and 0 bases from J; bases unmatched to any gene: 12. This CDR3 has 19 amino acids. Germline V gives CDR1 KGHSH, CDR2 LQKENI. As DNA, the CDR3 is TGTGCCAGCTCACCGGGACCGGGACAGGGAATCAGTAGCAATCAGCCCCAGCATTTT. It encodes CASSPGPGQGISSNQPQHF.